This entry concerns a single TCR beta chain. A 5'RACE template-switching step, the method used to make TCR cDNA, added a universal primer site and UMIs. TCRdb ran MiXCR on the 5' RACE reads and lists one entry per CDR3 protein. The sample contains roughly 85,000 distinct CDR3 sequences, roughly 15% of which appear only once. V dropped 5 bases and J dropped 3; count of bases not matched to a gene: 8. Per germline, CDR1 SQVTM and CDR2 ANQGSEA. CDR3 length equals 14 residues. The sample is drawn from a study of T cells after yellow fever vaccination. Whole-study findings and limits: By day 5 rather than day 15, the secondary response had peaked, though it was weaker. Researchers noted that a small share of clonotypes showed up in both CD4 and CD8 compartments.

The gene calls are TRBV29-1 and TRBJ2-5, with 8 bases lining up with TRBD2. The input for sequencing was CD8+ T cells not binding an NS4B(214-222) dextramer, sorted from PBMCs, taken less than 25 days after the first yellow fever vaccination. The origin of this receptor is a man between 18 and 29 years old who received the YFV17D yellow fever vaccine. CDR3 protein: CSVQGTGGEETQYF. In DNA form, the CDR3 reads TGCAGCGTTCAGGGGACGGGAGGGGAAGAGACCCAGTACTTC.